One and the same sample provided the 8 T cell receptor beta chains below, sequenced in a study of blood T cells in healthy people across ages. Using a J-beta primer mix together with a sample-barcoded 5' primer, a second PCR was run for roughly 6 to 11 cycles. TCRdb re-analysed the 5' RACE reads in MiXCR, keeping a single row per CDR3 protein. The top ten clones hold 9.4% of a sample with hundreds of thousands of distinct CDR3 sequences, 25% of them seen once. These sequences were also reported in another study, on T cells of mothers and their children.

Material: blood. The source of these receptors is a boy under 18 in good health.

The sample holds a few counts of this clonotype. The chain carries TRBV29-1 and TRBJ2-5; D possibly corresponds to TRBD1 (5 bases). The J call may be mistaken, given a closer DNA end match to TRBJ2-1. Germline V gene lookup returns CDR1 SQVTM and CDR2 ANQGSEA. CDR3 size: 14 residues. CDR3 nucleotide sequence: TGCAGCGTTGAACCCAGGGATGCCTACAATGAGCAGTTCTTC. It specifies CSVEPRDAYNEQFF.

This chain links TRBV12-3 or TRBV12-4 with TRBJ2-5; the D gene is possibly TRBD1 (5 bases). The length of the CDR3 is 11 residues. V was clipped by 4 bases and J by 7 bases, with 7 bases between them. The CDR3 nucleotides read TGTGCCAGCAGTTCCAGGGTGACCCAGTACTTC. This translates into CASSSRVTQYF.

V is TRBV29-1 and J is TRBJ2-1; 10 positions match TRBD2. Looked up from germline, CDR1 is SQVTM and CDR2 is ANQGSEA. V dropped 7 bases and J dropped 4; count of bases not matched to a gene: 7. This CDR3 is built from 14 residues. In DNA form, the CDR3 reads TGCAGCGACGGAGGACTAGCGGAATACAATGAGCAGTTCTTC. The encoded protein is CSDGGLAEYNEQFF.

The chain carries TRBV29-1 and TRBJ1-4; the D is unclear. The germline CDR1 and CDR2 sequences are SQVTM and ANQGSEA. The CDR3 covers 13 residues. With 4 bases removed from V and 11 bases from J, the gap between germline ends came to 17 bases. CDR3 DNA: TGCAGCGTTGGTGAAGGACGGGGAGGGAAACTGTTTTTT. The encoded protein is CSVGEGRGGKLFF.

This clonotype was found a few times. The rearrangement links TRBV29-1 to TRBJ2-5; possibly TRBD1 for D (5 bases). The germline V gene encodes CDR1 SQVTM and CDR2 ANQGSEA. The CDR3 is 13 residues long. Trimming pared 4 bases from V and 2 bases from J, leaving 11 bases between. The CDR3 is CSVGRTTQETQYF. The CDR3, as DNA: TGCAGCGTTGGTAGGACAACACAAGAGACCCAGTACTTC.

Only a few counts were recorded for this clonotype. The V gene is TRBV12-3 or TRBV12-4, the J gene TRBJ1-4; D is perhaps TRBD1 (5 bases). V dropped 2 bases and J dropped 8 bases, with 9 bases sitting between them. CDR3 length: 13 amino acids. CDR3 in amino acids: CASSLRGIEKLFF. CDR3 sequence (DNA): TGTGCCAGCAGTTTACGGGGGATCGAAAAACTGTTTTTT.

This clonotype was seen more than once but under ten times. An end of the junction does not agree with germline; a read error may underlie this. This chain connects TRBV29-1 to TRBJ2-2; TRBD2 matches 7 bases. This CDR3 is 14 amino acids long. The germline gives CDR1 SQVTM, CDR2 ANQGSEA. In DNA, the CDR3 is TGCAGCGTAGAAGGGGACGGGAGGACCAGGGAGCTGTTTTTT. The encoded protein is CSVEGDGRTRELFF.

The rearrangement joins TRBV10-3 to TRBJ2-5; tentative D call: TRBD1 (5 bases). The J call may be incorrect, as the DNA end agrees better with TRBJ2-7. This CDR3 is 16 amino acids long. Germline V CDR1 and CDR2: ENHRY, SYGVKD. The CDR3 loop reads CAISESAGLNGYEQYF. The CDR3 region has the DNA TGTGCCATCAGTGAGTCAGCAGGGCTAAACGGCTACGAGCAGTACTTC.